Below are 27 T cell receptor beta chains sequenced from a single sample in a study of OX40 agonist ivuxolimab in advanced cancers. Measured with immunoSEQ multiplex PCR; TCRdb has only the in-frame clones, and not every one. The sample contains around 20,000 clones, roughly 88% of which appear only once. The sequences come from CD4+ or CD8+ T cells sorted from blood, collected in a trial of the OX40 agonist ivuxolimab. Receptors originate from an adult with an advanced solid tumor such as melanoma, head and neck, liver or kidney cancer.

The genes are TRBV4-3 and TRBJ2-3, with D perhaps given as TRBD1 or TRBD2 (5 bases each). The V gene lost 0 bases and the J gene lost 5 bases, with 9 bases spanning the gap. CDR1 and CDR2 from the germline V gene are LGHNA and YSLEER. The CDR3 has 14 amino acids. CDR3 loop: CASSQDLGEDTQYF. For the CDR3, the DNA is TGCGCCAGCAGCCAAGATTTGGGGGAAGATACGCAGTATTTT.

The chain recombines TRBV10-2 with TRBJ2-7, with D possibly TRBD1 on 5 matching bases. CDR3 length: 14 residues. The ends were cut back, 3 bases at V and 3 bases at J, with 12 bases in the middle. The germline V gene has CDR1 WSHSY and CDR2 SAAADI. CDR3 sequence reads: CASSETGHLYEQYF. The CDR3 nucleotides are TGCGCCAGCAGTGAAACCGGACATCTCTACGAGCAGTACTTC.

The chain carries TRBV4-3 and TRBJ2-5; D gene unclear. The CDR3 consists of 14 residues. The V and J ends lost 0 bases and 6 bases respectively, with 11 bases between them. Germline V gives CDR1 LGHNA, CDR2 YSLEER. Here the CDR3 DNA reads TGCGCCAGCAGCCAAGAGCTGATTGGGAAGACCCAGTACTTC. This gives the protein CASSQELIGKTQYF.

This chain links TRBV27 with TRBJ2-6, with D unclear. The CDR3 consists of 14 residues. Germline assignment: CDR1 MNHEY and CDR2 SMNVEV (reference sequence). V was cut by 3 bases and J by 3 bases, with 6 bases left in between. Here the CDR3 DNA reads TGTGCCAGCAGTTTCTGGGGTGGGGCCAACGTCCTGACTTTC. Amino acid sequence: CASSFWGGANVLTF. Complete variable domain (other parts from reference TRBV27 and TRBJ2-6): EAQVTQNPRYLITVTGKKLTVTCSQNMNHEYMSWYRQDPGLGLRQIYYSMNVEVTDKGDVPEGYKVSRKEKRNFPLILESPSPNQTSLYFCASSFWGGANVLTFGAGSRLTVL.

The chain carries TRBV4-1 and TRBJ2-3; D ambiguous. Trimming left V 1 base short and J 0 bases short, with 11 bases between. CDR1 and CDR2 (germline): MGHRA, YSYEKL. There are 16 residues in the CDR3. The chain's CDR3 is CASSQVVFSSTDTQYF. CDR3 in DNA: TGCGCCAGCAGCCAAGTCGTTTTTTCTAGCACAGATACGCAGTATTTT.

As for this clone: This may arise from a read error, as a much more abundant clone is one base away. This chain uses TRBV11-3 with TRBJ2-7; 7 bases are shared with TRBD1. The CDR3 consists of 15 residues. Germline CDR1 SGHNT, CDR2 YENEEA. Trimming removed 5 bases from V and 7 bases from J; junction bases left unmatched: 14. In DNA, the CDR3 is TGTGCCAGCAGCCATGATACAGGGGCTTCAAGTGAGCAGTACTTC. This codes for CASSHDTGASSEQYF.

The chain carries TRBV2 and TRBJ1-1; D is unresolved. The CDR3 is made up of 13 amino acids. CDR1 is SNHLY, CDR2 FYNNEI, per germline. V was cut by 4 bases and J by 1 base, with 7 bases left in between. The CDR3 DNA sequence: TGTGCCAGCAGTGTGGGAACGAACACTGAAGCTTTCTTT. Protein sequence: CASSVGTNTEAFF.

The chain is built from TRBV7-6 and TRBJ2-7, with D possibly being TRBD2 (5 bases). The CDR3 extends over 12 amino acids. Germline-derived CDR1 and CDR2 are SGHVS and FNYEAQ. V lost 0 bases and J 6 bases, leaving 6 bases between the germline ends. CDR3 sequence reads: CASSLAEGEQYF. The DNA for the CDR3 is TGTGCCAGCAGCTTAGCAGAGGGCGAGCAGTACTTC.

The chain combines TRBV5-5 with TRBJ2-3, with 7 bases that match TRBD2. Per the germline V gene, CDR1 is SGHKS and CDR2 is YYEKEE (reference sequence). V lost 0 bases, J lost 7 bases, and 14 bases stayed unmatched. The CDR3 loop spans 17 amino acids. Here the CDR3 reads CASSLGERESPANTQYF. The CDR3 DNA reads TGTGCCAGCAGCTTGGGGGAGCGGGAATCACCCGCAAATACGCAGTATTTT.

V is TRBV10-2 and J is TRBJ1-2, with D unresolved. Germline CDR1 and CDR2: WSHSY and SAAADI. The CDR3 consists of 14 residues. Trimming shortened V by 6 bases and J by 1 base, and 12 bases separated the two germline ends. The CDR3 region is CASRNTQFNYGYTF. CDR3 in DNA: TGCGCCAGCAGAAACACTCAGTTTAACTATGGCTACACCTTC.

This clone was picked up one time. The J gene is TRBJ2-7, the V gene TRBV6-5, with a possible D match to TRBD1 (5 bases). V was cut by 0 bases and J by 2 bases, with 8 bases left in between. The CDR3 runs to 14 residues. Germline values: CDR1 MNHEY, CDR2 SVGAGI. The CDR3 loop reads CASSYSTATYEQYF. The DNA for the CDR3 is TGTGCCAGCAGTTACTCGACAGCCACCTACGAGCAGTACTTC.

The rearrangement uses TRBV5-1 and TRBJ2-2; D is undetermined. The CDR3 extends over 14 amino acids. Trimming removed 0 bases from V and 5 bases from J, with 8 bases in between. Germline V gene lookup returns CDR1 SGHRS and CDR2 YFSETQ. CDR3 protein: CASSLGVGTGELFF. The CDR3 coding sequence is TGCGCCAGCAGCTTGGGGGTTGGTACCGGGGAGCTGTTTTTT.

V and J are TRBV7-3 and TRBJ2-3, with D uncertain. In germline, CDR1 is SGHTA, CDR2 FQGTGA. The CDR3 loop spans 15 amino acids. Trimming shortened V by 2 bases and J by 2 bases, and 11 bases separated the two germline ends. The CDR3 is CASSLLGGYTDTQYF. DNA of the CDR3: TGTGCCAGCAGCTTACTCGGCGGATACACAGATACGCAGTATTTT. The full variable domain, rest sourced from reference TRBV7-3 and TRBJ2-3, is GAGVSQTPSNKVTEKGKYVELRCDPISGHTALYWYRQSLGQGPEFLIYFQGTGAADDSGLPNDRFFAVRPEGSVSTLKIQRTERGDSAVYLCASSLLGGYTDTQYFGPGTRLTVL.

The chain recombines TRBV6-5 with TRBJ2-5; D could derive from TRBD1 or TRBD2 (6 bases each). This CDR3 has 15 residues. Trimming cost V 3 bases and J 4 bases, with 15 bases left between them. The germline CDR1 and CDR2 sequences are MNHEY and SVGAGI. CDR3 sequence: CASSYSQGGGETQYF. As DNA, the CDR3 is TGTGCCAGCAGTTATTCGCAAGGAGGGGGAGAGACCCAGTACTTC.

V is TRBV9 and J is TRBJ2-5; TRBD2 matches 8 bases. The germline gives CDR1 SGDLS, CDR2 YYNGEE. The CDR3 extends over 15 amino acids. The J segment lost 0 bases and the V segment lost 4 bases, leaving 5 bases of the junction unmatched. CDR3 loop: CASSPPGGHQETQYF. The CDR3 region has the DNA TGTGCCAGCAGCCCCCCGGGGGGGCACCAAGAGACCCAGTACTTC.

This chain uses TRBV7-9 with TRBJ2-5; D tentatively reads TRBD1 or TRBD2 (6 bases each). The V gene's germline CDR1 is SEHNR and CDR2 FQNEAQ (reference sequence). The V end lost 4 bases, the J end lost 5 bases, and 17 bases lay between the germline ends. This CDR3 spans 15 amino acids. The CDR3 is CASSWGAGLLETQYF. In DNA form, the CDR3 reads TGTGCCAGCAGCTGGGGGGCGGGCCTGTTGGAGACCCAGTACTTC.

The chain has TRBV9 and TRBJ1-3; D call uncertain. Trimming removed 0 bases at V and 0 bases at J, with 7 bases between. In germline, CDR1 is SGDLS, CDR2 YYNGEE. CDR3 length: 15 amino acids. The CDR3 DNA sequence: TGTGCCAGCAGCGTAGTTGGGGACTCTGGAAACACCATATATTTT. Amino acids: CASSVVGDSGNTIYF.

The chain joins TRBV25-1 to TRBJ1-1, with D unclear. V was cut by 6 bases and J by 10 bases, with 18 bases left in between. Germline loops: CDR1 MGHDK, CDR2 SYGVNS. This CDR3 is 13 amino acids long. CDR3 coding DNA: TGTGCCAGCAGCCCTAATGCCGGGCTCGGAGCTTTCTTT. It specifies CASSPNAGLGAFF.

The count of this clone is one. V and J are TRBV5-4 and TRBJ2-1, with TRBD2 matching 7 bases. The CDR3 runs 14 residues. Germline CDR1 and CDR2: SGHNT and YYREEE (reference sequence). V lost 3 bases, J lost 5 bases, and 5 bases stayed unmatched. The CDR3: CASSSMRGNNEQFF. Written as DNA, the CDR3 is TGTGCCAGCAGCTCCATGCGGGGGAACAATGAGCAGTTCTTC.

The V gene is TRBV7-9, the J gene TRBJ2-2; maybe TRBD2 (6 bases). The CDR3 consists of 18 residues. Germline CDR1 reads SEHNR; CDR2 reads FQNEAQ (reference sequence). Trimming shortened V by 5 bases and J by 0 bases, and 19 bases separated the two germline ends. In nucleotides, the CDR3 is TGTGCCAGCAGCGGACCCACGGGACTCACGGCGAACACCGGGGAGCTGTTTTTT. Translating it yields CASSGPTGLTANTGELFF.

The V gene is TRBV6-5, the J gene TRBJ2-3, with no clear D. Germline V gene sequence: CDR1 MNHEY, CDR2 SVGAGI. The CDR3 consists of 13 residues. The V end lost 4 bases, the J end lost 2 bases, and 7 bases lay between the germline ends. The CDR3 loop reads CASSSTPTDTQYF. The CDR3 nucleotides are TGTGCCAGCAGTTCTACTCCCACAGATACGCAGTATTTT.

This clone has more than one count but fewer than ten. The chain couples TRBV7-9 to TRBJ2-3, with D hard to call. Trimming stripped 3 bases from V and 3 bases from J, with 7 bases between. This CDR3 is 13 amino acids long. Looked up from germline, CDR1 is SEHNR and CDR2 is FQNEAQ (reference sequence). The CDR3 coding sequence is TGTGCCAGCAGCTTTACACTAACAGATACGCAGTATTTT. Translated: CASSFTLTDTQYF.

The chain joins TRBV23-1 to TRBJ1-2; D might be TRBD1 (6 bases). TRBV23-1 is labeled an ORF, and its function is uncertain. This CDR3 is built from 13 residues. Trimming took 3 bases from V and 3 from J, leaving 8 bases between them. CDR3 nucleotides: TGCGCCAGCAGTCACAAGGGGGACTATGGCTACACCTTC. Its translation: CASSHKGDYGYTF.

The V gene is TRBV28, the J gene TRBJ2-6; D may be TRBD1 (6 bases). Germline lookup yields CDR1 MDHEN and CDR2 SYDVKM. This CDR3 has 17 residues. Trimming removed 6 bases at V and 1 base at J, with 16 bases between. As DNA, the CDR3 is TGTGCCAGCAGCTTCAGGGGTGGGCTTTCTGGGGCCAACGTCCTGACTTTC. It encodes CASSFRGGLSGANVLTF.

The V call is TRBV7-9, the J call TRBJ2-3, with 14 bases aligning to TRBD2. The germline gives CDR1 SEHNR, CDR2 FQNEAQ (reference sequence). The V gene end was trimmed by 5 bases and the J gene end by 4 bases; junction bases not matched to a gene: 11. There are 18 residues in the CDR3. The CDR3 DNA reads TGTGCCAGCAGCGTGGGACTAGCGGGAGAGGTGAGGGCAGATACGCAGTATTTT. Its protein is CASSVGLAGEVRADTQYF.

This chain links TRBV11-3 with TRBJ2-7; 7 bases line up with TRBD1. The V and J ends lost 4 bases and 1 base, in that order; junction bases with no gene match: 1. CDR1 and CDR2 from the germline V gene are SGHNT and YENEEA. CDR3 size: 13 residues. The CDR3, as DNA: TGTGCCAGCAGCTACAGGGGTTCCTACGAGCAGTACTTC. Protein sequence: CASSYRGSYEQYF.

The chain couples TRBV9 to TRBJ2-1; D might be TRBD2 (7 bases). The germline V gene has CDR1 SGDLS and CDR2 YYNGEE. The length of the CDR3 is 15 residues. Trimming took off 6 bases at V and 6 bases at J, with 19 bases between the two ends. The CDR3: CASTWGGQGSNEQFF. The DNA for the CDR3 is TGTGCCAGCACATGGGGAGGGCAGGGGAGCAATGAGCAGTTCTTC.